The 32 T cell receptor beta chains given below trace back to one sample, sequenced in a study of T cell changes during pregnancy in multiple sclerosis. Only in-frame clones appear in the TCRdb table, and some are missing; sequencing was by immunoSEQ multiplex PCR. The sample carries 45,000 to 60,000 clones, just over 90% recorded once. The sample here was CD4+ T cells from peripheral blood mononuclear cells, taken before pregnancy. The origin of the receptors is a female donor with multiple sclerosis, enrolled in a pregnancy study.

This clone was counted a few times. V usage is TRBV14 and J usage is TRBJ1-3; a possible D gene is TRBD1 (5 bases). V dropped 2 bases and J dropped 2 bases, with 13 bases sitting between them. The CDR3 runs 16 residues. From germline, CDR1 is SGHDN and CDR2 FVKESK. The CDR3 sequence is CASSQQTGGTGNTIYF. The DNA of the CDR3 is TGTGCCAGCAGCCAACAGACCGGGGGGACTGGAAACACCATATATTTT.

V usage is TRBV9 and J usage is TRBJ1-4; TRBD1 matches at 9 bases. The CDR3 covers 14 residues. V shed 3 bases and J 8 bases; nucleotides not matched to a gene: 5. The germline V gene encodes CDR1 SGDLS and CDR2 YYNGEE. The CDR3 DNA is TGTGCCAGCAGCGCGGGACAGGGAAACGAAAAACTGTTTTTT. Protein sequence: CASSAGQGNEKLFF. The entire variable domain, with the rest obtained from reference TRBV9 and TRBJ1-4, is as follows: DSGVTQTPKHLITATGQRVTLRCSPRSGDLSVYWYQQSLDQGLQFLIQYYNGEERAKGNILERFSAQQFPDLHSELNLSSLELGDSALYFCASSAGQGNEKLFFGSGTQLSVL.

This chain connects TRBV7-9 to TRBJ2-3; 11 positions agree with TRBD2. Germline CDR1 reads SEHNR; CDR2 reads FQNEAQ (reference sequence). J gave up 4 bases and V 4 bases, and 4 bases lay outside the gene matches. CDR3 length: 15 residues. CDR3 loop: CASSSGLAEADTQYF. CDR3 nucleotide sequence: TGTGCCAGCAGCTCGGGACTAGCGGAAGCAGATACGCAGTATTTT.

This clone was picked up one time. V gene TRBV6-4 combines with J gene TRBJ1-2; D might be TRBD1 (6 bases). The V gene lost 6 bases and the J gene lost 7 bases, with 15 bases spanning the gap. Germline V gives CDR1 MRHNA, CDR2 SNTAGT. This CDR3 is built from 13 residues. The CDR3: CASSLRGWGGYTF. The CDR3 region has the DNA TGTGCCAGCAGCCTCAGGGGATGGGGTGGCTACACCTTC.

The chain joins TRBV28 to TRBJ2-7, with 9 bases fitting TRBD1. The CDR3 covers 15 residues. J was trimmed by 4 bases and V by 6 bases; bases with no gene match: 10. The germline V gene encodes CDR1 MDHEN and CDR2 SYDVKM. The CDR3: CASSTQGQGRYEQYF. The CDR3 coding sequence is TGTGCCAGCAGCACGCAAGGACAGGGGAGGTACGAGCAGTACTTC.

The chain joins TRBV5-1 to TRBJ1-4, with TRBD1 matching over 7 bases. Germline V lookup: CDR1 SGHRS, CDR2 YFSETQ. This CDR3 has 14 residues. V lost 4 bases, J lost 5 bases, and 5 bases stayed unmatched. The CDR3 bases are TGCGCCAGCAGCCTAGAACAGGGGAATGAAAAACTGTTTTTT. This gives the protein CASSLEQGNEKLFF.

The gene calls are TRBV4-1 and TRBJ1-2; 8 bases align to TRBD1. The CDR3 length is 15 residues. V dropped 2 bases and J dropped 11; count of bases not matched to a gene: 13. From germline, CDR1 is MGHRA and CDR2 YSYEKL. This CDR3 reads CASSQFRGNRGDYTF. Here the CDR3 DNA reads TGCGCCAGCAGCCAATTCCGCGGAAACAGGGGGGATTACACCTTC.

The CDR3, as DNA: TGTGCCAGCAGCGAGAGACTAGCGGGATCGTACCATGAGCAGTTCTTC. It specifies CASSERLAGSYHEQFF. The chain has TRBV9 and TRBJ2-1, with TRBD2 matching 11 bases. The ends lost 3 bases at V and 8 bases at J; junction bases unmatched: 10. Germline V CDR1 and CDR2: SGDLS, YYNGEE. This CDR3 contains 16 residues.

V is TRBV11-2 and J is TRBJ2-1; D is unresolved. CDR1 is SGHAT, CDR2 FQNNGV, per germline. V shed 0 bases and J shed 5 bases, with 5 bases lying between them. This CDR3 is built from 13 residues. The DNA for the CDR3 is TGTGCCAGCAGCTTAGATCGAGACAATGAGCAGTTCTTC. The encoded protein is CASSLDRDNEQFF.

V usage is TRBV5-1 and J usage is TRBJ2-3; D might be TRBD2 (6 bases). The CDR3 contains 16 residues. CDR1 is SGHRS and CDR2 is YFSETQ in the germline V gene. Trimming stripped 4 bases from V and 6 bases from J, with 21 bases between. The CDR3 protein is CASSKVRGTGLDTQYF. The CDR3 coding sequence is TGCGCCAGCAGCAAGGTCCGGGGGACTGGACTTGATACGCAGTATTTT.

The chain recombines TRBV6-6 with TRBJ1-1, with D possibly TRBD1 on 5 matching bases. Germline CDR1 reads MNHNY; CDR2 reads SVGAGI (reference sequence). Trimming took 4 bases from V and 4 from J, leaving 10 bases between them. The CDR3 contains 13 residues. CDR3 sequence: CASSLQEGTEAFF. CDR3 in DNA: TGTGCCAGCAGTTTACAGGAGGGCACTGAAGCTTTCTTT.

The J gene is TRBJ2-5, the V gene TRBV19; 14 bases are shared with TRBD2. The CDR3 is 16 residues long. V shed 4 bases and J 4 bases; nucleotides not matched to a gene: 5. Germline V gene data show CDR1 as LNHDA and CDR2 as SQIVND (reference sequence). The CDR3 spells CASSKGLAGVLETQYF. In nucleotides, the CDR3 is TGTGCCAGTAGTAAGGGACTAGCGGGAGTACTAGAGACCCAGTACTTC. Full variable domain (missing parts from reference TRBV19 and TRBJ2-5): DGGITQSPKYLFRKEGQNVTLSCEQNLNHDAMYWYRQDPGQGLRLIYYSQIVNDFQKGDIAEGYSVSREKKESFPLTVTSAQKNPTAFYLCASSKGLAGVLETQYFGPGTRLLVL.

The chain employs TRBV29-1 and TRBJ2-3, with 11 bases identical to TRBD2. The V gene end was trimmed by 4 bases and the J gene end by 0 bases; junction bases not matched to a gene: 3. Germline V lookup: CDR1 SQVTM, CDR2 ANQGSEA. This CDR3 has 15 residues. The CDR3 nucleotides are TGCAGCGTTGTTAGCGGGAGGGCTAGCACAGATACGCAGTATTTT. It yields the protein CSVVSGRASTDTQYF.

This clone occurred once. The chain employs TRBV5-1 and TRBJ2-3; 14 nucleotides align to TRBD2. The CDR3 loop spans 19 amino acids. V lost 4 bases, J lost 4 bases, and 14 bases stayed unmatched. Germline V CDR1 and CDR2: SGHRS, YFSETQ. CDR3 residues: CASSPEGTSGRGGADTQYF. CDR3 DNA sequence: TGCGCCAGCAGCCCGGAGGGGACTAGCGGGAGAGGGGGAGCAGATACGCAGTATTTT.

The chain's CDR3 is CSAFYTEAFF. Here the CDR3 DNA reads TGCAGTGCCTTCTACACTGAAGCTTTCTTT. The chain combines TRBV20-1 with TRBJ1-1; unclear D gene. Between the trimmed V and J ends, which lost 6 bases and 3 bases, there was a span of 5 bases. This CDR3 spans 10 amino acids. In germline, CDR1 is DFQATT, CDR2 SNEGSKA (reference sequence).

This CDR3 is CASRRGGNTGELFF. The CDR3, as DNA: TGTGCCAGTCGTCGGGGGGGTAACACCGGGGAGCTGTTTTTT. The chain combines TRBV6-5 with TRBJ2-2; 8 bases are a match to TRBD2. Germline CDR1 MNHEY, CDR2 SVGAGI. V gave up 9 bases and J gave up 2 bases; unmatched junction bases: 5. The CDR3 length is 14 residues.

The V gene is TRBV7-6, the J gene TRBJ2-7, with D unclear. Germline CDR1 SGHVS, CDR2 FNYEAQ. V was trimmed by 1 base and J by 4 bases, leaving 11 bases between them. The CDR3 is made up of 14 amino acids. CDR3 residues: CASSLGSAAYEQYF. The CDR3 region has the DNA TGTGCCAGCAGCTTAGGTTCCGCTGCGTACGAGCAGTACTTC.

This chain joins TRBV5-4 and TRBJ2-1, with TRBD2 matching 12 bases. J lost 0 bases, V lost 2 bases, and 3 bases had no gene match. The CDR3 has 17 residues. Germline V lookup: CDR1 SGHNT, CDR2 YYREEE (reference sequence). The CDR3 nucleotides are TGTGCCAGCAGCTTCGGACTAGCGGGGAGCTCCTACAATGAGCAGTTCTTC. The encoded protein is CASSFGLAGSSYNEQFF.

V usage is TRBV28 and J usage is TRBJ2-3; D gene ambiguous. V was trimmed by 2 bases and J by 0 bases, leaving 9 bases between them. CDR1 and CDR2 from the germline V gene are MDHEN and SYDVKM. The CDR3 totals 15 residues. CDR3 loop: CASSLNPASTDTQYF. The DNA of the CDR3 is TGTGCCAGCAGTTTAAACCCAGCGAGCACAGATACGCAGTATTTT.

The DNA of the CDR3 is TGTGCCAGCAGCTTGGCTGGGGGCGGCTATGGCTACACCTTC. Its protein product is CASSLAGGGYGYTF. The gene calls are TRBV5-6 and TRBJ1-2; possible D gene TRBD1, 6 bases. Germline CDR1 is SGHDT and CDR2 is YYEEEE. The CDR3 has 14 residues. With 0 bases removed from V and 4 bases from J, the gap between germline ends came to 10 bases.

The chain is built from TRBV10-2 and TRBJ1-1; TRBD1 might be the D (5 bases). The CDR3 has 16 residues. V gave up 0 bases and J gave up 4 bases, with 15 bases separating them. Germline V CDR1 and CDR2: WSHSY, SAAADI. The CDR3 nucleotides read TGCGCCAGCAGTGAGTCGACTGGGGGGATGGCCACTGAAGCTTTCTTT. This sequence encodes CASSESTGGMATEAFF.

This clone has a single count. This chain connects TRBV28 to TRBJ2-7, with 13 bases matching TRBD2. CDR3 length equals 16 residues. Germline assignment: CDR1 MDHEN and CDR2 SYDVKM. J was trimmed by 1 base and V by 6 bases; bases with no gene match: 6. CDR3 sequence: CASRISLAGGSYEQYF. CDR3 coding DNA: TGTGCCAGCAGAATATCACTAGCGGGAGGGTCCTACGAGCAGTACTTC.

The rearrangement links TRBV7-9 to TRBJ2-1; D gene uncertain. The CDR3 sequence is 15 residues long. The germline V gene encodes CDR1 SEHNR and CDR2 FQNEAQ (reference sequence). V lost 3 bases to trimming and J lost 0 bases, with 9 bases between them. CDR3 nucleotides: TGTGCCAGCAGCTTTGTCGCGAGCTCCTACAATGAGCAGTTCTTC. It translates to CASSFVASSYNEQFF.

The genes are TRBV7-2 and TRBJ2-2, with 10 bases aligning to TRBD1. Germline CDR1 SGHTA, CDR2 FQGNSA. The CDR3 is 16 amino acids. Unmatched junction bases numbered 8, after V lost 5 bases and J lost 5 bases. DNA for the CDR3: TGTGCCAGCAGCACCGGACAGGGGGGATTAACCGGGGAGCTGTTTTTT. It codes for CASSTGQGGLTGELFF.

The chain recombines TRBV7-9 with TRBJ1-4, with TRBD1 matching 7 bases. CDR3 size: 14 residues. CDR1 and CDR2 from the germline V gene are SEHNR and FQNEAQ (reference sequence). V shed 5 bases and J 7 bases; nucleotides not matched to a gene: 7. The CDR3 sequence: CASSLTAGGEKLFF. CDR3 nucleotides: TGTGCCAGCAGCCTAACCGCAGGGGGTGAAAAACTGTTTTTT. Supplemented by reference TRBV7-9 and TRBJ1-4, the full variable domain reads DTGVSQNPRHKITKRGQNVTFRCDPISEHNRLYWYRQTLGQGPEFLTYFQNEAQLEKSRLLSDRFSAERPKGSFSTLEIQRTEQGDSAMYLCASSLTAGGEKLFFGSGTQLSVL.

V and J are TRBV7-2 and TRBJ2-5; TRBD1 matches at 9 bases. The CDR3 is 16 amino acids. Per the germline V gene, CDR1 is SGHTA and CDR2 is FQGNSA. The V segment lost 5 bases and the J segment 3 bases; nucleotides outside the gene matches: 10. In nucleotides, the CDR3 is TGTGCCAGCAGCCCCCGCGCGGACAGGGGTAAAGAGACCCAGTACTTC. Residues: CASSPRADRGKETQYF.

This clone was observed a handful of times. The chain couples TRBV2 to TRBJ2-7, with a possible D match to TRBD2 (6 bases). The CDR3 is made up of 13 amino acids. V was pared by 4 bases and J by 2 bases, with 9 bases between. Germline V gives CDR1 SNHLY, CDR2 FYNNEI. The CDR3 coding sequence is TGTGCCAGCAGTGTAGCGGAGACCTACGAGCAGTACTTC. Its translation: CASSVAETYEQYF.

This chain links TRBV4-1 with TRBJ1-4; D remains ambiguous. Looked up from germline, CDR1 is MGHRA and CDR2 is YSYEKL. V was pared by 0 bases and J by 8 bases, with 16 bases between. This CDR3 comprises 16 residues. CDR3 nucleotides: TGCGCCAGCAGCCAAGACCTACAGTTGTCTCGAGAAAAACTGTTTTTT. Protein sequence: CASSQDLQLSREKLFF.

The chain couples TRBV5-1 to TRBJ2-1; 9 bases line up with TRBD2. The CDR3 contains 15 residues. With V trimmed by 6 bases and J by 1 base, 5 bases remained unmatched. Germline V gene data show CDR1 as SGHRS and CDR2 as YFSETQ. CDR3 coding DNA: TGCGCCAGCACCCTTCTAGCGGGGTCCTACAATGAGCAGTTCTTC. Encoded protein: CASTLLAGSYNEQFF.

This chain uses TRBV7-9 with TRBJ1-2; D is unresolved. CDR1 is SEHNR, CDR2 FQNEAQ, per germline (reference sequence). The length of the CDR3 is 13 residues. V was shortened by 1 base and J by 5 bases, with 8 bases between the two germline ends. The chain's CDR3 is CASSLEREYGYTF. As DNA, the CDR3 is TGTGCCAGCAGCTTAGAGAGGGAGTATGGCTACACCTTC.

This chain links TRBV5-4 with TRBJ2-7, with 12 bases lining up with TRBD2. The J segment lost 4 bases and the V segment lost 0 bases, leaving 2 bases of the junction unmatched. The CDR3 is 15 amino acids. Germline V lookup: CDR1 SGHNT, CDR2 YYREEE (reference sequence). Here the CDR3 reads CASSLAGTSGYEQYF. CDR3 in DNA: TGTGCCAGCAGCTTGGCTGGGACTAGCGGGTACGAGCAGTACTTC.

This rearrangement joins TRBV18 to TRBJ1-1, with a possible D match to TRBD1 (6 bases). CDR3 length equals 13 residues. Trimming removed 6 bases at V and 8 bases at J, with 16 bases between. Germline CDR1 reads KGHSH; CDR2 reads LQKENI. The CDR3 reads CASSRENRAEAFF. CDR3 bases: TGTGCCAGCTCGCGCGAAAACAGGGCGGAAGCTTTCTTT. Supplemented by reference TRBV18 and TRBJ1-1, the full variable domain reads NAGVMQNPRHLVRRRGQEARLRCSPMKGHSHVYWYRQLPEEGLKFMVYLQKENIIDESGMPKERFSAEFPKEGPSILRIQQVVRGDSAAYFCASSRENRAEAFFGQGTRLTVV.